The present entry profiles one TCR beta chain with its context. This clonotype has a handful of counts. The clone's antigen remains unknown. No base quality information exists; no much larger clone differs at one position. These data come from a study of response to subunit inactivated influenza vaccine (dated by TCRdb to the late 2010s). Notes on the research overall: The study used deep quantitative T cell receptor repertoire profiling to track responses to a trivalent subunit inactivated influenza vaccine. Study-level results and caveats: The authors proposed that each seasonal influenza vaccination may bring in only a limited number of new T cells.

Library preparation employed RT-PCR. The listed sequencing device is Illumina HiSeq 2500. Through fastp at Q25 and MiXCR, TCRdb rebuilt clones from the public reads, retaining in-frame beta chains. Every CDR3 protein is listed once, alongside the most common genes and DNA of its rows. This sample holds around 470,000 distinct CDR3 sequences; roughly 7.6% were observed only once. The ten top clones hold around 14% of the sample. At the junction V is shortened by 2 bases and J by 2 bases, with 15 bases in between. The CDR3 runs 16 residues from the cysteine to the phenylalanine. Only the CDR3 portion is preserved as DNA: 48 bases, with reading frame beginning at the first base. CDR1 SGHTA and CDR2 FQGNSA are derived from the germline V gene.

The sample here was PBMCs from blood, taken less than 30 months after vaccination. This TCR derives from a man aged 50-75 years who received an inactivated influenza vaccine. Donor details come from another sample of the same person, matched by shared clones. The chain links TRBV7-2 with TRBJ2-5; the D gene is perhaps TRBD1, on 6 matching bases. The bases are TGTGCCAGCAGCTTATCGACAGGTTTGGGGCAAGAGACCCAGTACTTC. Translated, it reads CASSLSTGLGQETQYF.